Listed below are T cell receptor beta chains from one sample, sequenced in a study of HIV-infected patients and healthy controls. TCRdb reanalysed the 5' RACE reads using MiXCR and keeps one entry per CDR3 protein. The repertoire consists of about 13,000 distinct CDR3 sequences, with 11% occurring once and the leading ten covering about 6.9%. Input material: blood. The receptor source for this set is an adult in good health. The CDR3 runs from the conserved cysteine through the conserved F or W. The D gene is left open where the match is weak. Size is stated for part of the rows, as once, few or many counts, or as a class when the clone is expanded.

D gene: TRBD2
clone size: medium-sized
V gene: TRBV20-1
J gene: TRBJ2-3
CDR3 DNA: TGCAGTGCTAGGGGGCTAGCGGGACCCTCCCGGGATACGCAGTATTTT
CDR3 protein: CSARGLAGPSRDTQYF

D gene: .
clone size: medium-sized
V gene: TRBV12-3/TRBV12-4
J gene: TRBJ2-7
CDR3 DNA: TGTGCCAGCAGTTTTTTCGGGGGCGCCTACGAGCAGTACTTC
CDR3 protein: CASSFFGGAYEQYF

D gene: .
clone size: .
V gene: TRBV6-1
J gene: TRBJ1-4
CDR3 DNA: TGTGCCAGCAGTGTCCCTTTGGCGCGGACAACTAATGAAAAACTGTTTTTT
CDR3 protein: CASSVPLARTTNEKLFF

D gene: TRBD1
clone size: many
V gene: TRBV19
J gene: TRBJ2-7
CDR3 DNA: TGTGCCAGTAGTGCCGGGACAGGGGCCTACGAGCAGTACTTC
CDR3 protein: CASSAGTGAYEQYF

D gene: .
clone size: .
V gene: TRBV29-1
J gene: TRBJ2-1
CDR3 DNA: TGCAGCGTTCTGGATTTGGCAGGGAAAGTCAATGAGCAGTTCTTC
CDR3 protein: CSVLDLAGKVNEQFF

D gene: TRBD1
clone size: .
V gene: TRBV5-4
J gene: TRBJ1-1
CDR3 DNA: TGTGCCAGCAGCGGAACCACGGGGCCACACAGGGGAGCTTTCTTT
CDR3 protein: CASSGTTGPHRGAFF

D gene: .
clone size: medium-sized
V gene: TRBV6-1
J gene: TRBJ1-1
CDR3 DNA: TGTGCCAGCAGTGAATGGCAGGGGCTCGAAGCTTTCTTT
CDR3 protein: CASSEWQGLEAFF

D gene: .
clone size: .
V gene: TRBV28
J gene: TRBJ1-1
CDR3 DNA: TGTGCCAGCAGTGGCTCCGTGGCCCTGAACACTGAAGCTTTCTTT
CDR3 protein: CASSGSVALNTEAFF

D gene: .
clone size: .
V gene: TRBV7-2
J gene: TRBJ2-5
CDR3 DNA: TGTGCCAGCAGCCGCCGCGCAGGCGGGGAGACCCAGTACTTC
CDR3 protein: CASSRRAGGETQYF

D gene: .
clone size: many
V gene: TRBV10-1
J gene: TRBJ2-7
CDR3 DNA: TGCGCCAGCGGGTCAACTACCTACGAGCAGTACTTC
CDR3 protein: CASGSTTYEQYF

D gene: TRBD1
clone size: few
V gene: TRBV6-2/TRBV6-3
J gene: TRBJ1-2
CDR3 DNA: TGTGCCAGCAGTTACCCCAACAGGGGGCGAGGCTACACCTTC
CDR3 protein: CASSYPNRGRGYTF

D gene: .
clone size: medium-sized
V gene: TRBV6-1
J gene: TRBJ2-7
CDR3 DNA: TGTGCCAGCAGTGATCGGAGGAGCCCCTACGATGGGCAGTACTTC
CDR3 protein: CASSDRRSPYDGQYF

D gene: .
clone size: .
V gene: TRBV6-2/TRBV6-3
J gene: TRBJ1-2
CDR3 DNA: TGTGCCAGCAGTGCTCCGGCAACCTATGGCTACACCTTC
CDR3 protein: CASSAPATYGYTF

D gene: .
clone size: many
V gene: TRBV7-2
J gene: TRBJ1-1
CDR3 DNA: TGTGCCAGCAGCTCAGACAGGTGGTCCACTGAAGCTTTCTTT
CDR3 protein: CASSSDRWSTEAFF

D gene: .
clone size: medium-sized
V gene: TRBV24-1
J gene: TRBJ1-5
CDR3 DNA: TGTGCCACCAGTGACCAGGATTGGAATCAGCCCCAGCATTTT
CDR3 protein: CATSDQDWNQPQHF

D gene: .
clone size: medium-sized
V gene: TRBV28
J gene: TRBJ1-1
CDR3 DNA: TGTGCCAGCAGTTTATCAGGGGCCACTGAAGCTTTCTTT
CDR3 protein: CASSLSGATEAFF

D gene: TRBD2
clone size: .
V gene: TRBV28
J gene: TRBJ2-1
CDR3 DNA: TGTGCCAGCACTATAGCGGGATTGGAAAATGAGCAGTTCTTC
CDR3 protein: CASTIAGLENEQFF

D gene: TRBD2
clone size: many
V gene: TRBV7-9
J gene: TRBJ2-3
CDR3 DNA: TGTGCCAGCAGCTTACCCCGGGTAGCGGGGTCGAGAGATACGCAGTATTTT
CDR3 protein: CASSLPRVAGSRDTQYF

D gene: .
clone size: medium-sized
V gene: TRBV20-1
J gene: TRBJ1-2
CDR3 DNA: TGCAGTGCTAGAGATCTGAAGGGGATAAACTATGGCTACACCTTC
CDR3 protein: CSARDLKGINYGYTF

D gene: .
clone size: .
V gene: TRBV30
J gene: TRBJ1-1
CDR3 DNA: TGTGCCTGGAGGACAGATCCAGAAGCTTTCTTT
CDR3 protein: CAWRTDPEAFF

D gene: TRBD1
clone size: many
V gene: TRBV18
J gene: TRBJ1-1
CDR3 DNA: TGTGCCAGCTATCAGCAGGGGGCGAACACTGAAGCTTTCTTT
CDR3 protein: CASYQQGANTEAFF

D gene: TRBD2
clone size: medium-sized
V gene: TRBV7-9
J gene: TRBJ2-7
CDR3 DNA: TGTGCCAGCCAGGGACTAGCCGGCGAGCAGTACTTC
CDR3 protein: CASQGLAGEQYF

D gene: .
clone size: many
V gene: TRBV19
J gene: TRBJ1-3
CDR3 DNA: TGTGCCTCTCGGCGGTTCTCTGGAAACACCATATATTTT
CDR3 protein: CASRRFSGNTIYF

D gene: .
clone size: medium-sized
V gene: TRBV20-1
J gene: TRBJ2-1
CDR3 DNA: TGCAGTGCTGCACGCAGGCCTGAGCAGTTCTTC
CDR3 protein: CSAARRPEQFF

D gene: TRBD2
clone size: many
V gene: TRBV20-1
J gene: TRBJ2-2
CDR3 DNA: TGCAGTGCTAGAGGGACTAGCGGCGGGGAGCTGTTTTTT
CDR3 protein: CSARGTSGGELFF

D gene: TRBD2
clone size: medium-sized
V gene: TRBV7-9
J gene: TRBJ2-6
CDR3 DNA: TGTGCCAGCAGCCCTAGACCCGGACTAGCGGGTGGGGCCAACGTCCTGACTTTC
CDR3 protein: CASSPRPGLAGGANVLTF

D gene: TRBD1
clone size: .
V gene: TRBV28
J gene: TRBJ2-5
CDR3 DNA: TGTGCCAGCAGTCCATGGGGACAGGGACAAGAGACCCAGTACTTC
CDR3 protein: CASSPWGQGQETQYF

D gene: TRBD2
clone size: few
V gene: TRBV7-2
J gene: TRBJ2-3
CDR3 DNA: TGTGCCAGCAGCTTTGGGGGGGCAGATACGCAGTATTTT
CDR3 protein: CASSFGGADTQYF

D gene: TRBD2
clone size: few
V gene: TRBV12-3/TRBV12-4
J gene: TRBJ2-7
CDR3 DNA: TGTGCCAGCAGTCCGGCGATAGCGGGAGGGCCTGCCTACGAGCAGTACTTC
CDR3 protein: CASSPAIAGGPAYEQYF

D gene: .
clone size: .
V gene: TRBV27
J gene: TRBJ1-1
CDR3 DNA: TGTGCCAGCAGTTTATCCACAGGAGGCGACACTGAAGCTTTCTTT
CDR3 protein: CASSLSTGGDTEAFF

D gene: .
clone size: many
V gene: TRBV11-1
J gene: TRBJ2-7
CDR3 DNA: TGTGCCAGCAGTTCGGCGGAAGGAAGATCCTCCTACGAGCAGTACTTC
CDR3 protein: CASSSAEGRSSYEQYF

D gene: TRBD1
clone size: few
V gene: TRBV20-1
J gene: TRBJ1-5
CDR3 DNA: TGCAGTGCTAGAGAGGTGAAGGGACAGGTTCAGCCCCAGCATTTT
CDR3 protein: CSAREVKGQVQPQHF

D gene: .
clone size: medium-sized
V gene: TRBV5-1
J gene: TRBJ2-3
CDR3 DNA: TGCGCCAGCAGGGAAGGGTCCCCCACGCAGTATTTT
CDR3 protein: CASREGSPTQYF

D gene: .
clone size: medium-sized
V gene: TRBV3-1
J gene: TRBJ1-3
CDR3 DNA: TGTGCCAGCAGCCGAAAGGGGACTGGAAACACCATATATTTT
CDR3 protein: CASSRKGTGNTIYF

D gene: .
clone size: many
V gene: TRBV14
J gene: TRBJ1-2
CDR3 DNA: TGTGCCAGCAGCCAAGACCCTACCCCCGCTAACTATGGCTACACCTTC
CDR3 protein: CASSQDPTPANYGYTF

D gene: .
clone size: .
V gene: TRBV7-9
J gene: TRBJ2-5
CDR3 DNA: TGTGCCAGCAGCCCTACGGGAGTAAAAGAGACCCAGTACTTC
CDR3 protein: CASSPTGVKETQYF

D gene: .
clone size: many
V gene: TRBV6-5
J gene: TRBJ2-1
CDR3 DNA: TGTGCCAGCAGTTATCGCTCCCTAGCAGGAATATACAATGAGCAGTTCTTC
CDR3 protein: CASSYRSLAGIYNEQFF

D gene: TRBD2
clone size: many
V gene: TRBV28
J gene: TRBJ2-7
CDR3 DNA: TGTGCCAGCAACAGACTAGCGGCCCCCTACGAGCAGTACTTC
CDR3 protein: CASNRLAAPYEQYF

D gene: TRBD2
clone size: medium-sized
V gene: TRBV9
J gene: TRBJ2-3
CDR3 DNA: TGTGCCAGCACCCCCACATCCTCTAGCGGGGCAACAGATACGCAGTATTTT
CDR3 protein: CASTPTSSSGATDTQYF

D gene: TRBD1
clone size: few
V gene: TRBV19
J gene: TRBJ2-2
CDR3 DNA: TGTGCCAGTTCGGGGCGGAGAACAGGGGGCACCGGGGAGCTGTTTTTT
CDR3 protein: CASSGRRTGGTGELFF

D gene: TRBD2
clone size: many
V gene: TRBV2
J gene: TRBJ2-1
CDR3 DNA: TGTGCCAGCAGTGGGACTAGCGGGGTTGAGCAGTTCTTC
CDR3 protein: CASSGTSGVEQFF

D gene: .
clone size: .
V gene: TRBV20-1
J gene: TRBJ2-1
CDR3 DNA: TGCAGTGCTAGGGGTCCCACTTGGCCGTTCTTC
CDR3 protein: CSARGPTWPFF

D gene: TRBD1
clone size: .
V gene: TRBV2
J gene: TRBJ1-1
CDR3 DNA: TGTGCCAGCAGATTGCGGGACAGGGGGCTGGAAGCTTTCTTT
CDR3 protein: CASRLRDRGLEAFF

D gene: TRBD1
clone size: .
V gene: TRBV29-1
J gene: TRBJ2-5
CDR3 DNA: TGCAGCGTTGAAGGTAGACAGGGTGGAGAGACCCAGTACTTC
CDR3 protein: CSVEGRQGGETQYF

D gene: TRBD2
clone size: medium-sized
V gene: TRBV11-2
J gene: TRBJ2-3
CDR3 DNA: TGTGCCAGCAGCTTGGCGGGAGGGCCCCCGATCCCCACAGATACGCAGTATTTT
CDR3 protein: CASSLAGGPPIPTDTQYF

D gene: TRBD1
clone size: few
V gene: TRBV13
J gene: TRBJ1-1
CDR3 DNA: TGTGCCAGCAGCTTAGGGCAGGGGGCCCAGAACACTGAAGCTTTCTTT
CDR3 protein: CASSLGQGAQNTEAFF

D gene: .
clone size: many
V gene: TRBV6-5
J gene: TRBJ2-7
CDR3 DNA: TGTGCCAGCAGTTACTCGAGCCAGGACTACGAGCAGTACTTC
CDR3 protein: CASSYSSQDYEQYF

D gene: .
clone size: medium-sized
V gene: TRBV9
J gene: TRBJ2-1
CDR3 DNA: TGTGCCAGCAGCGTAGTGGCCAATTCCTACAATGAGCAGTTCTTC
CDR3 protein: CASSVVANSYNEQFF

D gene: TRBD2
clone size: medium-sized
V gene: TRBV28
J gene: TRBJ2-7
CDR3 DNA: TGTGCCAGCAGCTCCCCCAGCGGGAGGTACGAGCAGTACTTC
CDR3 protein: CASSSPSGRYEQYF

D gene: TRBD2
clone size: .
V gene: TRBV7-9
J gene: TRBJ2-5
CDR3 DNA: TGTGCCAGCAGCTCAACCATCCCCCGGCCCACTAGCGTGGAGACCCAGTACTTC
CDR3 protein: CASSSTIPRPTSVETQYF

D gene: TRBD2
clone size: medium-sized
V gene: TRBV4-1
J gene: TRBJ2-5
CDR3 DNA: TGCGCCAGCAGCCATACTAGCGGGAGTGAGACCCAGTACTTC
CDR3 protein: CASSHTSGSETQYF